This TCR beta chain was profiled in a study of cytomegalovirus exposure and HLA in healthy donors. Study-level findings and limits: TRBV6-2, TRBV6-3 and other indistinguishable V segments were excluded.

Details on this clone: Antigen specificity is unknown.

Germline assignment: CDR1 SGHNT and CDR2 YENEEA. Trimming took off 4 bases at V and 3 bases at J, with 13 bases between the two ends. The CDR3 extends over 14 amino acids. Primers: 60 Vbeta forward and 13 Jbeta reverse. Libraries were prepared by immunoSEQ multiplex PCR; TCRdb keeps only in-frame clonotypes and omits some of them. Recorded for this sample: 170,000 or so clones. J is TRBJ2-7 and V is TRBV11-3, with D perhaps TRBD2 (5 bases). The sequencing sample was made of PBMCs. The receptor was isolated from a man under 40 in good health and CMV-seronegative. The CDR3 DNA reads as TGTGCCAGCAGCTCGGGGTTAACGGTCTACGAGCAGTACTTC. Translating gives CASSSGLTVYEQYF.